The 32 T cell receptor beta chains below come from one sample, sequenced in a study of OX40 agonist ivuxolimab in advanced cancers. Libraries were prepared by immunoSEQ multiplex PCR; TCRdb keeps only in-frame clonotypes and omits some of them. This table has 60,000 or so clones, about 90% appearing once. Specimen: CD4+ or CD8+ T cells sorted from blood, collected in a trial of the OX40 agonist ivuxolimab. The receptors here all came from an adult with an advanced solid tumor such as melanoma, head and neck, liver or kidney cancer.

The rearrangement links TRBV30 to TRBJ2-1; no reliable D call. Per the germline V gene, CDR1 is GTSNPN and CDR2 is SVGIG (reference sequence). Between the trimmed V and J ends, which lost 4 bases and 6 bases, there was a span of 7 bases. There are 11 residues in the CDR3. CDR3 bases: TGTGCCTGGACGCGGAGCAATGAGCAGTTCTTC. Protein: CAWTRSNEQFF. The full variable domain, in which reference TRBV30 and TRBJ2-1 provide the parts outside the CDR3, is SQTIHQWPATLVQPVGSPLSLECTVEGTSNPNLYWYRQAAGRGLQLLFYSVGIGQISSEVPQNLSASRPQDRQFILSSKKLLLSDSGFYLCAWTRSNEQFFGPGTRLTVL.

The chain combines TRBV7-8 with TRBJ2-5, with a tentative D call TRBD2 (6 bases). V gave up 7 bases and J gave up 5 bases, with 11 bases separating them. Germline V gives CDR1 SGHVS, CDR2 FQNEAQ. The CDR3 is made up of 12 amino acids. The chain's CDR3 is CASKRGRETQYF. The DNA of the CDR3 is TGTGCCAGCAAACGGGGGAGGGAGACCCAGTACTTC.

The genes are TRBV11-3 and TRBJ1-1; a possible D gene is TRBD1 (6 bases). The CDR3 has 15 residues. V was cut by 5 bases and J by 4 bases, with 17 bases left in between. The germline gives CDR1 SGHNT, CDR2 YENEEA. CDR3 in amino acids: CASSPGGAVGTEAFF. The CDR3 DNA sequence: TGTGCCAGCAGCCCGGGGGGGGCCGTCGGCACTGAAGCTTTCTTT.

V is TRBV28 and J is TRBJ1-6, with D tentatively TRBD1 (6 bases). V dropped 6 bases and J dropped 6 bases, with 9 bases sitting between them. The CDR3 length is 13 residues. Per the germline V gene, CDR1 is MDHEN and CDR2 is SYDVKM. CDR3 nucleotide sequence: TGTGCCAGCAGCGGACAGCTTAATTCACCCCTCCACTTT. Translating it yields CASSGQLNSPLHF.

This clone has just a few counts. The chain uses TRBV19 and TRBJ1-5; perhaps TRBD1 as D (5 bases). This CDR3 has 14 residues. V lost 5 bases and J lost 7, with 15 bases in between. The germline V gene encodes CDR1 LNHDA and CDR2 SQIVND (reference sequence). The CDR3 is CASSRDVSRQPQHF. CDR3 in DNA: TGTGCCAGTAGTCGGGACGTTAGCCGACAGCCCCAGCATTTT.

CDR3 nucleotide sequence: TGTGCCAGCAGTTTATTACCGACTAGCGGGAGGGATACGCAGTATTTT. Amino acids: CASSLLPTSGRDTQYF. This chain links TRBV27 with TRBJ2-3, with 13 positions matching TRBD2. Per the germline V gene, CDR1 is MNHEY and CDR2 is SMNVEV (reference sequence). This CDR3 region has 16 residues. With 1 base clipped from V and 6 bases from J, the junction kept 4 bases outside the gene matches.

In DNA, the CDR3 is TGTGCCAGCAGCCCCAAAGGCAGGGTGCCCTACAATGAGCAGTTCTTC. It codes for CASSPKGRVPYNEQFF. J is TRBJ2-1 and V is TRBV5-4, with D possibly being TRBD1 (5 bases). CDR1 and CDR2 (germline): SGHNT, YYREEE (reference sequence). This CDR3 is 16 amino acids long. V was clipped by 4 bases and J by 2 bases, with 16 bases between them.

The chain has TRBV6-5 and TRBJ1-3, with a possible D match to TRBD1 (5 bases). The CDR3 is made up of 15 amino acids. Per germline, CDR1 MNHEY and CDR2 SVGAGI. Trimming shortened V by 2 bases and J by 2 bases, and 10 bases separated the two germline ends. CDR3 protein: CASSYMGVPGNTIYF. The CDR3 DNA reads TGTGCCAGCAGTTACATGGGGGTACCTGGAAACACCATATATTTT.

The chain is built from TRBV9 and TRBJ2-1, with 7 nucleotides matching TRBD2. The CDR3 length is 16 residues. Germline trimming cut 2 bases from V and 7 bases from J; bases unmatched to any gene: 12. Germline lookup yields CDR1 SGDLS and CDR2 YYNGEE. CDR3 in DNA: TGTGCCAGCAGCGTTCGAAGCGGGGCGACGTGGAATGAGCAGTTCTTC. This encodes CASSVRSGATWNEQFF.

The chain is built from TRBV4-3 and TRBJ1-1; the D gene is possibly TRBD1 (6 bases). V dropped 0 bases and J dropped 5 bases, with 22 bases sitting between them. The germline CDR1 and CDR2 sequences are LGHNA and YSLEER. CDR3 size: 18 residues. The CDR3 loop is CASSQDSISRGARTEAFF. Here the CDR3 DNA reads TGCGCCAGCAGCCAAGATTCAATTTCTCGGGGGGCGCGGACTGAAGCTTTCTTT.

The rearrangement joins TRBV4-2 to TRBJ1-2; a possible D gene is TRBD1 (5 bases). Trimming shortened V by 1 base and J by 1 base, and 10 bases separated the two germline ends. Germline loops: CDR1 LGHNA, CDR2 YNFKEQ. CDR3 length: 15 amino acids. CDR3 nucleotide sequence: TGTGCCAGCAGCCAAGTCCCGGGGGATAACTATGGCTACACCTTC. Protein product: CASSQVPGDNYGYTF.

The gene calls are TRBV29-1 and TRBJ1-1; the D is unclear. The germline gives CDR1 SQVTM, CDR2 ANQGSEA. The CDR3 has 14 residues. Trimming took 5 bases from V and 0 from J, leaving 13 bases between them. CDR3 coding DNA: TGCAGCGTTCGACTACTCTCCTTGAACACTGAAGCTTTCTTT. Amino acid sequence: CSVRLLSLNTEAFF.

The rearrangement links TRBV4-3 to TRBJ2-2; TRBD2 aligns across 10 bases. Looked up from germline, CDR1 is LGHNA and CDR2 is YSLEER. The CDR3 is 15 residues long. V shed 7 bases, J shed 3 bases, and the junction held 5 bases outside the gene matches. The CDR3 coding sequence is TGCGCCAGCAAGCCCCTAGCGGGGGACACCGGGGAGCTGTTTTTT. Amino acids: CASKPLAGDTGELFF.

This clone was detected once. CDR3 amino acids: CASSLTSGANNEQFF. CDR3 nucleotides: TGTGCCAGCAGTTTGACTAGCGGGGCTAACAATGAGCAGTTCTTC. The V gene is TRBV27, the J gene TRBJ2-1; TRBD2 matches at 11 bases. The trim removed 3 bases at V and 5 bases at J, leaving 3 bases unmatched. The length of the CDR3 is 15 residues. From germline, CDR1 is MNHEY and CDR2 SMNVEV (reference sequence).

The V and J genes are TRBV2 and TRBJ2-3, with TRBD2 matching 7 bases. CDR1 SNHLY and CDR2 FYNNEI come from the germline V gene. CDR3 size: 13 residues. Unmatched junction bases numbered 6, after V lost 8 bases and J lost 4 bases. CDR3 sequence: CASEGGPADTQYF. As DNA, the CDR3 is TGTGCCAGCGAGGGAGGGCCGGCAGATACGCAGTATTTT.

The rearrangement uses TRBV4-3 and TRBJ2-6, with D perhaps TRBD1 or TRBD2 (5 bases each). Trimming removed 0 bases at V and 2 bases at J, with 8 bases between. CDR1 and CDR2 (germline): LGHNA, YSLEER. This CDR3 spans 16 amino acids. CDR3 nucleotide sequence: TGCGCCAGCAGCCAAGATCTGGGGGCTGGGGCCAACGTCCTGACTTTC. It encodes CASSQDLGAGANVLTF.

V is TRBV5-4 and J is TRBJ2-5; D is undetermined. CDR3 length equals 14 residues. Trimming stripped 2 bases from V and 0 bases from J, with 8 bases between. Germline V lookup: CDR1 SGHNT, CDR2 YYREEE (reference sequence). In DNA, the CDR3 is TGTGCCAGCAGCTTTGGTCCAGACCAAGAGACCCAGTACTTC. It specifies CASSFGPDQETQYF.

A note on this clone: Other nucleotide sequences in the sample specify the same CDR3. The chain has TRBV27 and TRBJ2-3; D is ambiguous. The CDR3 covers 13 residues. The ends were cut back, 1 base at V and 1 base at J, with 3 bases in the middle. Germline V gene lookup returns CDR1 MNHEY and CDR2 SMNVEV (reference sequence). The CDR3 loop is CASSLFGTDTQYF. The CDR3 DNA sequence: TGTGCCAGCAGTTTATTCGGCACAGATACGCAGTATTTT.

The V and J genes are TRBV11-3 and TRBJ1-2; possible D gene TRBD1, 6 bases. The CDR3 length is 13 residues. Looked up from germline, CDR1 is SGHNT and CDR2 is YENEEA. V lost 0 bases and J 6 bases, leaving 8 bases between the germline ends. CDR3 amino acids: CASSLEGGNGYTF. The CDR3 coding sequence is TGTGCCAGCAGCTTAGAAGGGGGGAATGGCTACACCTTC.

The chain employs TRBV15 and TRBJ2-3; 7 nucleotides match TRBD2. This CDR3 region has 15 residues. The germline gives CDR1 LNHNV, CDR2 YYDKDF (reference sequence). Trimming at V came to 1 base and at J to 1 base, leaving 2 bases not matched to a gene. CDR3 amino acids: CATSRAAGRTDTQYF. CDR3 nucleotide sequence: TGTGCCACCAGCAGAGCAGCGGGGCGCACAGATACGCAGTATTTT.

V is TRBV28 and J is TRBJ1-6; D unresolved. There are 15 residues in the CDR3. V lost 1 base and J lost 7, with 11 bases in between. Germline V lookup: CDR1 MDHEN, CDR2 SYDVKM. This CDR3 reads CASSLYAGGNSPLHF. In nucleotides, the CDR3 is TGTGCCAGCAGTTTATATGCAGGAGGGAATTCACCCCTCCACTTT.

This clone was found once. CDR3: CATSRDQGQETQYF. In DNA form, the CDR3 reads TGTGCCACCAGCAGAGATCAGGGTCAAGAGACCCAGTACTTC. The chain recombines TRBV15 with TRBJ2-5; the D gene is possibly TRBD1 (5 bases). Per the germline V gene, CDR1 is LNHNV and CDR2 is YYDKDF (reference sequence). Trimming left V 0 bases short and J 2 bases short, with 7 bases between. CDR3 length equals 14 residues.

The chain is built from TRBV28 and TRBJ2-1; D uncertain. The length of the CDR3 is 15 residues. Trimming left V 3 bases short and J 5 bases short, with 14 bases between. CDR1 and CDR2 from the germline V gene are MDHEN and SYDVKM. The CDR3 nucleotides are TGTGCCAGCAGTTTGGTCACACAACCAGACAATGAGCAGTTCTTC. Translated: CASSLVTQPDNEQFF.

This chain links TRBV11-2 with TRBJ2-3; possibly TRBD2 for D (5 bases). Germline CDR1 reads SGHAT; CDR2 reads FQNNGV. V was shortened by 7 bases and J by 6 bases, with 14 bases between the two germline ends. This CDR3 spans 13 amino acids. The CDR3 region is CASTSEGSDTQYF. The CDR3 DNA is TGTGCCAGCACCTCAGAGGGCTCCGATACGCAGTATTTT.

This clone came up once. The CDR3 DNA is TGTGCCAGCAGTCTGGCATTATACAATGAGCAGTTCTTC. It specifies CASSLALYNEQFF. V usage is TRBV27 and J usage is TRBJ2-1; no reliable D call. CDR1 and CDR2 from the germline V gene are MNHEY and SMNVEV (reference sequence). The CDR3 runs to 13 residues. The V gene lost 5 bases and the J gene lost 4 bases, with 9 bases spanning the gap.

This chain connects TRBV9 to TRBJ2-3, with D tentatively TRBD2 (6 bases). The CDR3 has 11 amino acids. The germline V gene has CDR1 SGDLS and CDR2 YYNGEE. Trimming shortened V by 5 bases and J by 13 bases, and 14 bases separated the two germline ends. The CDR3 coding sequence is TGTGCCAGCAGAAACCGGGACTCGGAGTATTTT. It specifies CASRNRDSEYF.

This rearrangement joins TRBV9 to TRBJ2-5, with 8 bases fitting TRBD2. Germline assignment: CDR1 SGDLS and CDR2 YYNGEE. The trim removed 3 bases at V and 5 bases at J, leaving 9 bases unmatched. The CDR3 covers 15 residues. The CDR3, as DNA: TGTGCCAGCAGCGAGGGTGTTGGCGGGGGGGAGACCCAGTACTTC. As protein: CASSEGVGGGETQYF.

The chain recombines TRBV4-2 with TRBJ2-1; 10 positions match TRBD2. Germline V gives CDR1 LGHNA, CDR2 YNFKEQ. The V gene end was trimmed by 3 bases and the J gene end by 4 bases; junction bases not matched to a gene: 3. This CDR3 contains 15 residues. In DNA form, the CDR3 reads TGTGCCAGCAGCCACACTAGCGGGGCTTACAATGAGCAGTTCTTC. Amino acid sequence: CASSHTSGAYNEQFF.

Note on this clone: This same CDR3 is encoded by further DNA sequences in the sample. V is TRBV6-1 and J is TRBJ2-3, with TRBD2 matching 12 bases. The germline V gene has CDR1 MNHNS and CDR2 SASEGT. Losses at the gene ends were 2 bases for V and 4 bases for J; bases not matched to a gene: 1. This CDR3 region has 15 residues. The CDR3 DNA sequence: TGTGCCAGCAGTGAACTAGCGGGGGGGCCAGATACGCAGTATTTT. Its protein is CASSELAGGPDTQYF.

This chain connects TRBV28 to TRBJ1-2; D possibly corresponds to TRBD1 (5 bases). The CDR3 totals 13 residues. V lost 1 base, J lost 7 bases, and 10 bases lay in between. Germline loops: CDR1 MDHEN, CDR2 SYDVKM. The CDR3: CASSLSGQGGYTF. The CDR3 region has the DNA TGTGCCAGCAGTTTATCCGGGCAGGGTGGCTACACCTTC.

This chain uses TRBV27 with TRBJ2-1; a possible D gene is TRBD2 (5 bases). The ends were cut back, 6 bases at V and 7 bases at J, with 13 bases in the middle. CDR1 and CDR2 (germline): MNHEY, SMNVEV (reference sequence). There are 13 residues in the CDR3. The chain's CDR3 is CASSHGIWNEQFF. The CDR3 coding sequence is TGTGCCAGCAGCCACGGGATTTGGAATGAGCAGTTCTTC.

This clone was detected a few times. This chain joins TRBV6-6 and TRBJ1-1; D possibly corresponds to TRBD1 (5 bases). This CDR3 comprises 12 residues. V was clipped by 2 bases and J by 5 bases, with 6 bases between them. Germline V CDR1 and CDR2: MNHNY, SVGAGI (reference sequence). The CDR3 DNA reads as TGTGCCAGCAGTTACGAGGGGACTGAAGCTTTCTTT. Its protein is CASSYEGTEAFF.